This TCR beta chain was sequenced in a study of T cell clonotyping in hematopoietic cell transplantation. Points from the study as a whole: Broader posttransplant TCR repertoire diversity was predicted by graft donor and pretransplant recipient Inverse Simpson Index values. Few recipient clonotypes overlapped donors; over 95% were de novo at given depth.

Libraries were prepared by immunoSEQ multiplex PCR; TCRdb keeps only in-frame clonotypes and omits some of them. The repertoire holds tens of thousands of clones, roughly 94% seen once, with approximately 0.85% in the top ten. V was cut by 2 bases and J by 2 bases, with 10 bases left in between. The CDR3 is made up of 15 amino acids. CDR1 is SNHLY, CDR2 FYNNEI, per germline. A word on this clone: Its antigen is not known.

The chain recombines TRBV2 with TRBJ1-3; D call uncertain. The source material was peripheral blood mononuclear cells. The receptor comes from a woman between 45 and 60 years old in good health. Some clones in this sample may be carry-over from other donors' samples. In nucleotides, the CDR3 is TGTGCCAGCAGTGAAATACGAGGAGCTGGAAACACCATATATTTT. Translated, it gives CASSEIRGAGNTIYF.